The TCR beta chain described here comes from a study of shared clonotypes between healthy human individuals. About the study: The donor group consisted of a couple of women and a few men, aged 18 to 49. Study-wide results and caveats: Compared with clonotypes that all four donors shared, non-shared clonotypes had lower generation probabilities.

V was trimmed by 5 bases and J by 8 bases, leaving 18 bases between them. The CDR3 covers 14 residues. The germline V gene encodes CDR1 SEHNR and CDR2 FQNEAQ (reference sequence). Across several immunoSEQ plates, the genomic DNA of each subset was split evenly. Generated by immunoSEQ multiplex PCR, the TCRdb table keeps only in-frame clones and is missing some. The sample carries some 980,000 clones, around 80% recorded once. Only one count was recorded for this clone. Antigen: not known. The CDR3 does not close with the conserved phenylalanine or tryptophan, likely indicating a read error. The receptor was isolated from a man aged 18 to 29 in good health. This rearrangement joins TRBV7-9 to TRBJ1-2; D might be TRBD1 (6 bases). The sequencing input was memory CD4+ T cells sorted from blood. The subset was: CD45RA-negative fraction. The CDR3 nucleotides are TGTGCCAGCAGCCCGCCACAGGGAGTTGGCGGCTACACCCTC. It encodes CASSPPQGVGGYTL.